Given below is one T cell receptor beta chain in context. TCRdb re-derived calls from the 5' RACE reads in MiXCR, one entry per CDR3 protein. In the table there are a few hundred thousand distinct CDR3 sequences, roughly a quarter of which are singletons. The sample belongs to a study of CD8 T cells in ankylosing spondylitis. The V gene's germline CDR1 is LGHNA and CDR2 YNFKEQ. Losses at the gene ends were 2 bases for V and 3 bases for J; bases not matched to a gene: 9. CDR3 length equals 17 residues. The receptor comes from a male donor with ankylosing spondylitis or in good health (not recorded which). The chain is built from TRBV4-2 and TRBJ2-5; 10 nucleotides align to TRBD2. Sequencing input: blood, either unsorted or a sorted T cell fraction (not recorded which). CDR3 sequence reads: CASSQPPSGGLKETQYF. In DNA form, the CDR3 reads TGTGCCAGCAGCCAACCGCCTAGCGGGGGCCTTAAAGAGACCCAGTACTTC.